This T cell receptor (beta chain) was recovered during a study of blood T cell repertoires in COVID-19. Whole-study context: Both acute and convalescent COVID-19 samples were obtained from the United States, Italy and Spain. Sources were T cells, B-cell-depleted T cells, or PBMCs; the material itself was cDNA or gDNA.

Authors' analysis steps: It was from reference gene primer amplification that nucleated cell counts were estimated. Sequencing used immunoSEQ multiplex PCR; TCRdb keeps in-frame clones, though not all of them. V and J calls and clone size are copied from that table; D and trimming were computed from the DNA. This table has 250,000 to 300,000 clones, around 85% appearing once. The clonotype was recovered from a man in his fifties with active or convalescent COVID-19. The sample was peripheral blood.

CDR3 protein: CASSLAGNRANYGYTF. The CDR3 DNA reads as TGTGCCAGCAGCTTGGCCGGTAACAGAGCTAACTATGGCTACACCTTC. V is TRBV5-4 and J is TRBJ1-2; D not resolved. The CDR3 has 16 amino acids. Germline loops: CDR1 SGHNT, CDR2 YYREEE (reference sequence). The ends were cut back, 0 bases at V and 0 bases at J, with 12 bases in the middle.